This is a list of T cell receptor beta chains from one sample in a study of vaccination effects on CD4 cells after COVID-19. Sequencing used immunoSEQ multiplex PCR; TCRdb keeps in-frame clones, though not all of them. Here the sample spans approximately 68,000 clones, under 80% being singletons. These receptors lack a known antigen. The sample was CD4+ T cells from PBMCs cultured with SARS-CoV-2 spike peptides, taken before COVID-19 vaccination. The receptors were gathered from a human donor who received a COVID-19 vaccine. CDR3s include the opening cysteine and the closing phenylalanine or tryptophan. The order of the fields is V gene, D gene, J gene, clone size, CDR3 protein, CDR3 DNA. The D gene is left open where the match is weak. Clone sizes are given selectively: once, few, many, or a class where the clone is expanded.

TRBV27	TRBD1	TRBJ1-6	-	CASRRPGTGDNSPLHF	TGTGCCAGCAGGAGACCCGGGACAGGGGACAATTCACCCCTCCACTTT
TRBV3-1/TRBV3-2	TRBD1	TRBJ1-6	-	CASSNRGEMMDSPLHF	TGTGCCAGCAGCAACAGGGGGGAGATGATGGATTCACCCCTCCACTTT
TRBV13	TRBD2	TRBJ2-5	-	CASSLRLRGAETQYF	TGTGCCAGCAGCTTACGGTTGCGGGGGGCAGAGACCCAGTACTTC
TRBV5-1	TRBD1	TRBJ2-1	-	CASSSGTGSYNEQFF	TGCGCCAGCAGCTCCGGGACAGGGTCCTACAATGAGCAGTTCTTC
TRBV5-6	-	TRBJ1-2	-	CASSRSLGGYGYTF	TGTGCCAGCAGCCGGAGCCTTGGGGGCTATGGCTACACCTTC
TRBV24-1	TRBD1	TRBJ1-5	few	CATSEAGTGNQPQHF	TGTGCCACCAGCGAAGCCGGGACAGGTAATCAGCCCCAGCATTTT
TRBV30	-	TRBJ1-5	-	CAWSLGLQQPQHF	TGTGCCTGGAGTTTGGGTTTACAGCAGCCCCAGCATTTT
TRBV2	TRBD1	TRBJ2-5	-	CASTRTGTANEETQYF	TGTGCCAGCACCCGAACAGGGACAGCCAATGAAGAGACCCAGTACTTC
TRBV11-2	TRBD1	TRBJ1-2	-	CASSTGQGEYGYTF	TGTGCCAGCAGCACGGGACAGGGGGAATATGGCTACACCTTC
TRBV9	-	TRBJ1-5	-	CASSVEGGYSNQPQHF	TGTGCCAGCAGCGTAGAGGGAGGATATAGCAATCAGCCCCAGCATTTT
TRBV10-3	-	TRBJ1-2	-	CAISPGDYGYTF	TGTGCCATCTCCCCCGGGGACTATGGCTACACCTTC
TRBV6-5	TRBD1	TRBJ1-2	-	CASSYYPGQGIYGYTF	TGTGCCAGCAGTTACTATCCGGGACAGGGGATCTATGGCTACACCTTC
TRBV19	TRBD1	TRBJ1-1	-	CASSDRGAGTEAFF	TGTGCCAGTAGTGACAGGGGCGCTGGAACTGAAGCTTTCTTT
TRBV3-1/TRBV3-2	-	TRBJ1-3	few	CASSRIMGVSGNTIYF	TGTGCCAGCAGCCGAATAATGGGGGTATCTGGAAACACCATATATTTT
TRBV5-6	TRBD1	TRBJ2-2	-	CASSSTKGGPGELFF	TGTGCCAGCAGCTCTACTAAAGGGGGCCCTGGGGAGCTGTTTTTT
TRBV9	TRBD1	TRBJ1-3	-	CASSTTGQGNTIYF	TGTGCCAGCAGCACGACAGGGCAGGGAAACACCATATATTTT
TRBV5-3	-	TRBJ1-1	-	CARSYCKTKDTEAFF	TGTGCCAGAAGCTACTGTAAGACGAAAGACACTGAAGCTTTCTTT
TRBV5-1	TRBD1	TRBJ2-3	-	CASSWGQGQHTDTQYF	TGCGCCAGCAGCTGGGGACAGGGGCAACACACAGATACGCAGTATTTT
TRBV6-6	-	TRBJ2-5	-	CASSYLGGLGETQYF	TGTGCCAGCAGTTACTTAGGGGGTTTGGGAGAGACCCAGTACTTC
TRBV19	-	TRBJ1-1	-	CASGPGNLNTEAFF	TGTGCCAGTGGACCAGGGAATCTGAACACTGAAGCTTTCTTT
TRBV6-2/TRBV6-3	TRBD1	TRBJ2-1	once	CASSTGTGTTNEQFF	TGTGCCAGCAGTACCGGGACAGGGACCACCAATGAGCAGTTCTTC
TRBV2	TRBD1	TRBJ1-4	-	CASMSYQGQGAGTNEKLFF	TGTGCCAGCATGTCCTACCAGGGACAGGGGGCAGGGACTAATGAAAAACTGTTTTTT
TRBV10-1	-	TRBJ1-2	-	CASRGSVGYTF	TGCGCCAGTAGGGGATCTGTGGGCTACACCTTC
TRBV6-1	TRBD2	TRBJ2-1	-	CASSEAGTSRGQFF	TGTGCCAGCAGTGAAGCAGGGACTAGTCGCGGGCAGTTCTTC
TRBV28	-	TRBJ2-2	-	CASRRRDANTGELFF	TGTGCCAGCAGAAGACGGGACGCGAACACCGGGGAGCTGTTTTTT
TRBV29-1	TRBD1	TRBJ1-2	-	CSVEPGQGDGYTF	TGCAGCGTAGAACCGGGACAGGGTGATGGCTACACCTTC
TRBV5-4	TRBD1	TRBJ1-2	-	CASSQPTGGGYTF	TGTGCCAGCAGCCAGCCCACAGGGGGTGGCTACACCTTC
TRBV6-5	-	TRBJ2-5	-	CASTPPGRTQETQYF	TGTGCCAGCACCCCCCCCGGCAGGACTCAAGAGACCCAGTACTTC
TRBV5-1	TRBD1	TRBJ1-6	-	CASSFGTGENSPLHF	TGCGCCAGCAGCTTCGGGACAGGGGAAAATTCACCCCTCCACTTT
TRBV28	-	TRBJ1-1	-	CASSLQTAISNTEAFF	TGTGCCAGCAGTCTACAGACAGCAATATCGAACACTGAAGCTTTCTTT
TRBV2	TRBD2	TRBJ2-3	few	CASNSGGVDTQYF	TGTGCCAGCAATAGCGGGGGGGTGGATACGCAGTATTTT
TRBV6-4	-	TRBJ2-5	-	CASRTGAGGETQYF	TGTGCCAGCAGGACAGGCGCCGGCGGGGAGACCCAGTACTTC
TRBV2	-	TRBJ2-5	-	CASSEPETQYF	TGTGCCAGCAGTGAACCGGAGACCCAGTACTTC
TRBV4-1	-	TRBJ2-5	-	CASSQGSGSETQYF	TGCGCCAGCAGCCAAGGTTCTGGATCAGAGACCCAGTACTTC
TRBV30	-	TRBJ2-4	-	CAWSASAKNIQYF	TGTGCCTGGAGTGCATCAGCCAAAAACATTCAGTACTTC
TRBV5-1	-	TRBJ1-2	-	CASSFGTYGYTF	TGCGCCAGCAGCTTCGGGACATATGGCTACACCTTC
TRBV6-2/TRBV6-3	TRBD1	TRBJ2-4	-	CASSAFGQGANIQYF	TGTGCCAGCAGTGCCTTCGGCCAGGGGGCAAACATTCAGTACTTC
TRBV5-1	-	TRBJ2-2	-	CASSLGPYNTGELFF	TGCGCCAGCAGCTTGGGACCCTACAACACCGGGGAGCTGTTTTTT
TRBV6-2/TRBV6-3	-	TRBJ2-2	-	CASSSEKGASYTGELFF	TGTGCCAGCAGTTCGGAGAAAGGGGCGTCATACACCGGGGAGCTGTTTTTT
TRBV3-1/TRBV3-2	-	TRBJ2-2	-	CASSQGQLANTGELFF	TGTGCCAGCAGCCAGGGACAACTCGCGAACACCGGGGAGCTGTTTTTT
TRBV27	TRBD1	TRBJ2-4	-	CASSPRDRGNIQYF	TGTGCCAGCAGTCCCCGGGACAGGGGGAACATTCAGTACTTC
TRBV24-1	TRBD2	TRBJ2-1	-	CATSDSRKLAGGEQFF	TGTGCCACCAGTGATTCCCGCAAACTAGCGGGGGGGGAGCAGTTCTTC
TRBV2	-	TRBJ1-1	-	CASSDPRQKMNTEAFF	TGTGCCAGCAGTGACCCACGACAGAAGATGAACACTGAAGCTTTCTTT
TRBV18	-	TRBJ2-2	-	CASDKANTGELFF	TGTGCCAGCGACAAGGCGAACACCGGGGAGCTGTTTTTT
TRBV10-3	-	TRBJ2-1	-	CAISDLLGSGHYVSSYNEQFF	TGTGCCATCAGTGATCTGCTTGGCTCGGGACATTATGTTAGCTCCTACAATGAGCAGTTCTTC
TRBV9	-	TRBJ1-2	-	CASSVPGYGYTF	TGTGCCAGCAGCGTACCAGGGTATGGCTACACCTTC
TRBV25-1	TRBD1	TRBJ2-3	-	CASTPTGRYTDTQYF	TGTGCCAGTACCCCGACAGGGAGATACACAGATACGCAGTATTTT
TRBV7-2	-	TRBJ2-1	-	CASSPRDSGRYNEQFF	TGTGCCAGCAGCCCGCGGGATAGCGGAAGATACAATGAGCAGTTCTTC
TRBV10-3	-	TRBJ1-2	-	CAIGQPPYGYTF	TGTGCCATCGGCCAACCACCCTATGGCTACACCTTC